These 23 T cell receptor beta chains originate from one sample sequenced in a study of CD8 T cells in Susac syndrome. Random hexamers were used to reverse transcribe 0.5 to 1 ug of RNA. TCRdb reprocessed the immunoSEQ multiplex PCR reads via MiXCR and lists one record per CDR3 protein. Of some 240,000 distinct CDR3 sequences detected, about 96% appear once; the ten largest clones hold about 0.1%. Sequencing input: CD4+ T cells from PBMCs. These receptors were collected from a human donor with Susac syndrome.

The V gene is TRBV30, the J gene TRBJ2-1; a possible D gene is TRBD1 (5 bases). This CDR3 contains 14 residues. Germline CDR1 GTSNPN, CDR2 SVGIG (reference sequence). CDR3 protein: CARRLGPLDNEQFF. CDR3 nucleotides: TGTGCTAGGAGATTGGGGCCCTTGGACAATGAGCAGTTCTTC.

J is TRBJ1-1 and V is TRBV29-1, with a weak D call TRBD1 (6 bases). Per germline, CDR1 SQVTM and CDR2 ANQGSEA. This CDR3 is 13 amino acids long. The ends were cut back, 7 bases at V and 2 bases at J, with 14 bases in the middle. CDR3 in amino acids: CSERGSSNTEAFF. CDR3 in DNA: TGCAGCGAAAGGGGGAGTTCCAACACTGAAGCTTTCTTT. Together with reference TRBV29-1 and TRBJ1-1, the CDR3 gives the full variable domain: SAVISQKPSRDICQRGTSLTIQCQVDSQVTMMFWYRQQPGQSLTLIATANQGSEATYESGFVIDKFPISRPNLTFSTLTVSNMSPEDSSIYLCSERGSSNTEAFFGQGTRLTVV.

This clonotype is a singleton in its sample. The V and J genes are TRBV20-1 and TRBJ2-2, with D perhaps matching TRBD2 (6 bases). V lost 2 bases, J lost 0 bases, and 13 bases lay in between. The germline V gene encodes CDR1 DFQATT and CDR2 SNEGSKA (reference sequence). The CDR3 loop spans 16 amino acids. The CDR3 loop is CSARRPGLANTGELFF. The DNA of the CDR3 is TGCAGTGCTAGACGTCCGGGACTGGCGAACACCGGGGAGCTGTTTTTT.

The chain carries TRBV5-1 and TRBJ2-5; no definite D call. The CDR3 loop spans 14 amino acids. The ends were cut back, 4 bases at V and 1 base at J, with 11 bases in the middle. The V gene's germline CDR1 is SGHRS and CDR2 YFSETQ. The CDR3 DNA sequence: TGCGCCAGCAGCGGAAACCTGATCCAAGAGACCCAGTACTTC. It codes for CASSGNLIQETQYF.

The rearrangement uses TRBV7-6 and TRBJ2-7; 9 nucleotides line up with TRBD2. The junction had 8 bases not matched to a gene; V was cut back by 1 base and J by 1 base. Germline loops: CDR1 SGHVS, CDR2 FNYEAQ. The CDR3 is made up of 17 amino acids. CDR3 sequence: CASSLVRAGGESYEQYF. CDR3 sequence (DNA): TGTGCCAGCAGCTTAGTTCGAGCGGGAGGAGAATCCTACGAGCAGTACTTC.

This chain links TRBV7-8 with TRBJ2-1; maybe TRBD1 (5 bases). The germline V and J ends were trimmed by 0 bases and 6 bases, with 12 bases remaining between them. In germline, CDR1 is SGHVS, CDR2 FQNEAQ. The CDR3 is made up of 15 amino acids. The CDR3 nucleotides read TGTGCCAGCAGCTTAGCCGCATCGACAGCCAATGAGCAGTTCTTC. Translated: CASSLAASTANEQFF.

The chain has TRBV6-5 and TRBJ2-7, with 7 bases that match TRBD1. Germline assignment: CDR1 MNHEY and CDR2 SVGAGI. V dropped 6 bases and J dropped 13; count of bases not matched to a gene: 12. The length of the CDR3 is 12 residues. CDR3 DNA sequence: TGTGCCAGCAGCACCGACAGGGCCGTTTCTTACTTC. Translated, it gives CASSTDRAVSYF.

The chain links TRBV30 to TRBJ2-7, with a possible D match to TRBD2 (5 bases). The CDR3 is made up of 13 amino acids. Germline CDR1 is GTSNPN and CDR2 is SVGIG (reference sequence). V was trimmed by 0 bases and J by 5 bases, leaving 11 bases between them. The CDR3, as DNA: TGTGCCTGGAGTGTCAATAGGGAGAACGAGCAGTACTTC. It translates to CAWSVNRENEQYF. Based on the CDR3 plus reference TRBV30 and TRBJ2-7, the full variable domain is SQTIHQWPATLVQPVGSPLSLECTVEGTSNPNLYWYRQAAGRGLQLLFYSVGIGQISSEVPQNLSASRPQDRQFILSSKKLLLSDSGFYLCAWSVNRENEQYFGPGTRLTVT.

V gene TRBV30 combines with J gene TRBJ2-6, with D perhaps TRBD1 or TRBD2 (6 bases each). CDR3 length equals 17 residues. With 0 bases removed from V and 2 bases from J, the gap between germline ends came to 14 bases. Germline V gene sequence: CDR1 GTSNPN, CDR2 SVGIG (reference sequence). The CDR3 sequence is CAWSVLRGGAGANVLTF. In DNA, the CDR3 is TGTGCCTGGAGTGTGCTCAGGGGAGGTGCTGGGGCCAACGTCCTGACTTTC. Using reference TRBV30 and TRBJ2-6 for the parts outside the CDR3, the full variable domain is SQTIHQWPATLVQPVGSPLSLECTVEGTSNPNLYWYRQAAGRGLQLLFYSVGIGQISSEVPQNLSASRPQDRQFILSSKKLLLSDSGFYLCAWSVLRGGAGANVLTFGAGSRLTVL.

Notes on this clonotype: At one end the junction does not follow the germline gene, possibly because of a read error. V and J are TRBV20-1 and TRBJ2-3; unclear D gene. This CDR3 region has 13 residues. The V gene's germline CDR1 is DFQATT and CDR2 SNEGSKA (reference sequence). The CDR3 sequence: CSAITRRTDTQFF. In DNA form, the CDR3 reads TGCAGTGCTATCACTCGGCGCACAGATACGCAGTTTTTT.

The chain combines TRBV20-1 with TRBJ2-7; D not certain. Trimming took 0 bases from V and 2 from J, leaving 8 bases between them. Germline V CDR1 and CDR2: DFQATT, SNEGSKA (reference sequence). This CDR3 is 13 amino acids long. Here the CDR3 DNA reads TGCAGTGCTAGAGATCGGCAGACCTACGAGCAGTACTTC. Translated: CSARDRQTYEQYF.

The V gene is TRBV30, the J gene TRBJ2-7, with TRBD1 matching 9 bases. V shed 7 bases and J 1 base; nucleotides not matched to a gene: 5. CDR1 and CDR2 (germline): GTSNPN, SVGIG (reference sequence). The CDR3 sequence is 13 residues long. In DNA, the CDR3 is TGTGCCTTCGGACAGGGGAAGTCCTACGAGCAGTACTTC. The encoded protein is CAFGQGKSYEQYF.

This chain uses TRBV5-6 with TRBJ2-2; D not certain. V lost 1 base and J lost 6, with 13 bases in between. Germline CDR1 and CDR2: SGHDT and YYEEEE. The CDR3 runs 15 residues. The CDR3 loop is CASSLIDSGPGELFF. The CDR3 region has the DNA TGTGCCAGCAGCTTGATCGACTCCGGGCCCGGGGAGCTGTTTTTT.

The genes are TRBV9 and TRBJ2-2, with a possible D match to TRBD2 (7 bases). Germline V gene lookup returns CDR1 SGDLS and CDR2 YYNGEE. This CDR3 spans 16 amino acids. Trimming left V 3 bases short and J 4 bases short, with 16 bases between. The CDR3 nucleotides read TGTGCCAGCAGCGGTGGAAAGAGGGGGGGCACCGGGGAGCTGTTTTTT. It yields the protein CASSGGKRGGTGELFF.

This rearrangement joins TRBV27 to TRBJ1-2, with D possibly being TRBD1 (5 bases). V lost 6 bases, J lost 4 bases, and 18 bases lay in between. The CDR3 contains 15 residues. Germline CDR1 and CDR2: MNHEY and SMNVEV (reference sequence). The CDR3 spells CASSQIGVGGYGYTF. CDR3 bases: TGTGCCAGCAGCCAGATAGGGGTCGGCGGCTATGGCTACACCTTC.

V is TRBV9 and J is TRBJ2-1; 14 positions agree with TRBD2. CDR1 and CDR2 (germline): SGDLS, YYNGEE. V lost 0 bases and J lost 0; bases outside the gene matches: 2. This CDR3 has 18 amino acids. The CDR3 here is CASSVGLAGGSSYNEQFF. The CDR3 DNA reads as TGTGCCAGCAGCGTAGGACTAGCGGGAGGGAGCTCCTACAATGAGCAGTTCTTC.

The chain links TRBV3-1 to TRBJ2-7, with D possibly matching TRBD1 (6 bases). The CDR3 totals 16 residues. Looked up from germline, CDR1 is LGHDT and CDR2 is YNNKEL (reference sequence). With 1 base removed from V and 3 bases from J, the gap between germline ends came to 16 bases. CDR3 loop: CASSQGRGGIVYEQYF. As DNA, the CDR3 is TGTGCCAGCAGCCAAGGAAGAGGGGGAATTGTCTACGAGCAGTACTTC.

This clonotype was found once. This chain links TRBV30 with TRBJ2-2; D is ambiguous. The CDR3 loop spans 11 amino acids. Deletions cut 2 bases from V and 6 bases from J, with 4 bases between. Looked up from germline, CDR1 is GTSNPN and CDR2 is SVGIG (reference sequence). The CDR3 DNA follows: TGTGCCTGGAGTCAGCCCGGGGAGCTGTTTTTT. Its translation: CAWSQPGELFF.

This chain connects TRBV29-1 to TRBJ1-5; D not resolved. Germline lookup yields CDR1 SQVTM and CDR2 ANQGSEA. V lost 5 bases, J lost 2 bases, and 7 bases lay in between. The CDR3 contains 12 residues. The CDR3: CSVLSGNQPQHF. In DNA, the CDR3 is TGCAGCGTTTTGTCTGGCAATCAGCCCCAGCATTTT.

V is TRBV5-1 and J is TRBJ2-5; D is perhaps TRBD2 (5 bases). Trimming removed 6 bases at V and 3 bases at J, with 15 bases between. The germline CDR1 and CDR2 sequences are SGHRS and YFSETQ. The CDR3 is 14 residues long. The CDR3 spells CASNPGGSEETQYF. The CDR3 region has the DNA TGCGCCAGCAATCCGGGCGGGTCCGAAGAGACCCAGTACTTC.

The CDR3, as DNA: TGTGCCACGACTTGGGGACACCAAGAGACCCAGTACTTC. Its translation: CATTWGHQETQYF. The chain combines TRBV28 with TRBJ2-5; either TRBD1 or TRBD2 may supply D (5 bases each). CDR1 and CDR2 from the germline V gene are MDHEN and SYDVKM. V was cut by 10 bases and J by 0 bases, with 12 bases left in between. CDR3 length equals 13 residues.

The chain is built from TRBV18 and TRBJ1-1, with 7 nucleotides matching TRBD1. J was trimmed by 2 bases and V by 6 bases; bases with no gene match: 3. Per the germline V gene, CDR1 is KGHSH and CDR2 is LQKENI. The CDR3 sequence is 13 residues long. In nucleotides, the CDR3 is TGTGCCAGCTCTCGGGACAGCAACACTGAAGCTTTCTTT. Translation: CASSRDSNTEAFF.

This chain connects TRBV7-9 to TRBJ2-7, with TRBD2 matching 7 bases. Looked up from germline, CDR1 is SEHNR and CDR2 is FQNEAQ (reference sequence). CDR3 length: 14 residues. V shed 4 bases, J shed 4 bases, and the junction held 7 bases outside the gene matches. The chain's CDR3 is CASSSDSGSYEQYF. The CDR3 nucleotides are TGTGCCAGCAGCTCCGATAGCGGGTCATACGAGCAGTACTTC.